The sequence of this TCR beta chain was determined in a study of cytomegalovirus exposure and HLA in healthy donors. For this donor, CMV serostatus was not recorded. On this clone itself: The antigen remains undetermined.

The PCR made use of 60 Vbeta and 13 Jbeta primers. The table came from immunoSEQ multiplex PCR; TCRdb's copy has only in-frame clones and leaves some out. The top ten clones hold about 3.5% of a sample with around 150,000 clones, roughly 77% of them seen once. The study, taken as a whole, reports: Investigators reported more than 150 TCR beta chains as tied to cytomegalovirus. Across donors, presence/absence analyses took sequencing depth to be roughly uniform. A later analysis appeared to link common viral pathogens to several of the most significant clusters.

The sample consisted of PBMCs. This receptor was identified in a human donor in good health.

In nucleotides, the CDR3 is TGTGCCATCCGCGGGGGGGCTGAAGAGACCCAGTACTTC. Encoded protein: CAIRGGAEETQYF. J is TRBJ2-5 and V is TRBV10-3; 9 nucleotides match TRBD2. CDR1 is ENHRY, CDR2 SYGVKD, per germline. Unmatched junction bases numbered 4, after V lost 8 bases and J lost 3 bases. The CDR3 loop spans 13 amino acids.